The 10 T cell receptor beta chains in this list originate from one sample, sequenced in a study of Graves' ophthalmopathy and Graves' hyperthyroidism (dated by TCRdb to between 2017 and 2018). Sequencing used an Illumina HiSeq 2000. TCR beta CDR3 regions were amplified from RNA transcripts for repertoire sequencing. The first round of RT-PCR was done with HTBI primers and the Qiagen OneStep RT-PCR kit, and was followed by a second round of multiplex PCR, then size selection and purification. TCRdb passed the public sequencing reads through fastp at Q25 and MiXCR, retaining productive beta sequences. CDR3 protein duplicates are merged, each entry listing the most common genes and DNA. This sample is represented by about 400,000 distinct CDR3 sequences; about 17% of them were singletons. 1.6% of the sample is taken by the ten largest. Input material: peripheral blood. These receptors all stem from a young woman with Graves' ophthalmopathy. Donor details come from another sample of the same person, matched by shared clones.

This clonotype has a count of ten or more. In DNA form, the CDR3 reads TGTGCCAGCAGCAGAACCGGGACAGGGAATCAGCCCCAGCATTTT. It translates to CASSRTGTGNQPQHF. The rearrangement links TRBV14 to TRBJ1-5; TRBD1 agrees at 9 bases. The CDR3 is 15 residues long. V was pared by 5 bases and J by 4 bases, with 6 bases of the junction left unmatched. The germline V gene has CDR1 SGHDN and CDR2 FVKESK.

This clonotype came up many times. J is TRBJ2-6 and V is TRBV12-3 or TRBV12-4; either TRBD1 or TRBD2 may supply D (5 bases each). Trimming pared 7 bases from V and 0 bases from J, leaving 13 bases between. The CDR3 consists of 16 residues. CDR3 amino acids: CASIPGTGSGANVLTF. CDR3 nucleotides: TGTGCCAGCATTCCCGGGACCGGCTCTGGGGCCAACGTCCTGACTTTC.

V usage is TRBV2 and J usage is TRBJ2-2; TRBD2 matches 9 bases. Germline-derived CDR1 and CDR2 are SNHLY and FYNNEI. The trim removed 1 base at V and 2 bases at J, leaving 5 bases unmatched. This CDR3 contains 17 residues. CDR3 nucleotides: TGTGCCAGCAGTGAAGGGAAAGGGACTAGCAACACCGGGGAGCTGTTTTTT. Encoded protein: CASSEGKGTSNTGELFF.

This clonotype was found many times. This rearrangement joins TRBV27 to TRBJ1-6, with D perhaps TRBD1 (6 bases). The V and J ends lost 7 bases and 12 bases respectively, with 13 bases between them. The CDR3 contains 12 residues. Germline lookup yields CDR1 MNHEY and CDR2 SMNVEV (reference sequence). The CDR3 DNA is TGTGCCAGCACCAATCGGGGGCGACCCCTCCACTTT. Translated, it gives CASTNRGRPLHF.

This clonotype has at least ten counts. The chain combines TRBV7-2 with TRBJ2-7; the D is unclear. The CDR3 length is 14 residues. From germline, CDR1 is SGHTA and CDR2 FQGNSA. V shed 5 bases and J shed 6 bases, with 17 bases lying between them. The CDR3 protein is CASSPRPRKAEQYF. The CDR3 DNA reads as TGTGCCAGCAGCCCCCGGCCCCGTAAGGCCGAGCAGTACTTC.

This clonotype was recorded at least ten times. V gene TRBV20-1 combines with J gene TRBJ2-2; TRBD2 aligns across 12 bases. The length of the CDR3 is 17 residues. J was trimmed by 5 bases and V by 0 bases; bases with no gene match: 7. The germline V gene has CDR1 DFQATT and CDR2 SNEGSKA (reference sequence). CDR3 DNA: TGCAGTGCTAGAGATCTCCTAGCGGGGGGGCATACCGGGGAGCTGTTTTTT. This encodes CSARDLLAGGHTGELFF.

This clonotype showed up many times. J is TRBJ2-7 and V is TRBV7-2; 8 nucleotides align to TRBD2. J lost 4 bases, V lost 3 bases, and 8 bases had no gene match. CDR3 length: 15 residues. CDR1 SGHTA and CDR2 FQGNSA come from the germline V gene. CDR3 DNA: TGTGCCAGCAGCTTCCCGGGGGGGCCGCGTTACGAGCAGTACTTC. This sequence encodes CASSFPGGPRYEQYF.

There are a few counts of this clonotype. The V call is TRBV11-2, the J call TRBJ2-2, with TRBD2 matching 13 bases. The J segment lost 7 bases and the V segment lost 5 bases, leaving 13 bases of the junction unmatched. This CDR3 has 18 residues. Germline assignment: CDR1 SGHAT and CDR2 FQNNGV. The CDR3 DNA reads as TGTGCCAGCAGCCCCAACCCCGGACTAGCGGGGGCTGGCGGGGAGCTGTTTTTT. It specifies CASSPNPGLAGAGGELFF.

The chain combines TRBV29-1 with TRBJ2-2; the D is unclear. Trimming left V 6 bases short and J 1 base short, with 9 bases between. Germline values: CDR1 SQVTM, CDR2 ANQGSEA. The CDR3 extends over 13 amino acids. The CDR3, as DNA: TGCAGCGTGGCCGGTAGGAACACCGGGGAGCTGTTTTTT. Translated: CSVAGRNTGELFF.

This clonotype came up many times. The chain employs TRBV28 and TRBJ2-7, with D tentatively TRBD1 (7 bases). The ends were cut back, 5 bases at V and 4 bases at J, with 18 bases in the middle. CDR1 MDHEN and CDR2 SYDVKM come from the germline V gene. The CDR3 consists of 15 residues. CDR3 amino acids: CASSPDREDLYEQYF. The CDR3 bases are TGTGCCAGCAGTCCCGACAGGGAGGATTTGTACGAGCAGTACTTC. The variable domain in full, with the rest retrieved from reference TRBV28 and TRBJ2-7, is DVKVTQSSRYLVKRTGEKVFLECVQDMDHENMFWYRQDPGLGLRLIYFSYDVKMKEKGDIPEGYSVSREKKERFSLILESASTNQTSMYLCASSPDREDLYEQYFGPGTRLTVT.